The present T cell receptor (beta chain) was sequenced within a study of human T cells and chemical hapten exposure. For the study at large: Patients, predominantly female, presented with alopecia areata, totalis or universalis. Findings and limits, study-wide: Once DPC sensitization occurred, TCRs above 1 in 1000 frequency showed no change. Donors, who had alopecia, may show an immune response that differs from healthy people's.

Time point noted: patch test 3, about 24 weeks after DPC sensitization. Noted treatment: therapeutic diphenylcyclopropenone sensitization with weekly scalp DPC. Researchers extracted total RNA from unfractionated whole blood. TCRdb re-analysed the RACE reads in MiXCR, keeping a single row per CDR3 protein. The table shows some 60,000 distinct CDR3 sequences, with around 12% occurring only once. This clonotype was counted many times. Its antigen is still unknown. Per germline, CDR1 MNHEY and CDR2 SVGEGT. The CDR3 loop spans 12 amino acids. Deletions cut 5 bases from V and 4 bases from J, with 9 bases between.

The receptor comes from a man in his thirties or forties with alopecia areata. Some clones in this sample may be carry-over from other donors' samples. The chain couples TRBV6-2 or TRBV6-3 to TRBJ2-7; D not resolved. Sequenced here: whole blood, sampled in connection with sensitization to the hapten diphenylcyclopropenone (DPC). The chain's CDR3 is CASSLRAYEQYF. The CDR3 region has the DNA TGTGCCAGCAGTCTACGCGCGTACGAGCAGTACTTC.